The 24 T cell receptor beta chains below come from one sample, sequenced in a study of PD-L1 blockade in urothelial cancer. Time point reported: pretreatment peripheral blood. Here immunoSEQ multiplex PCR was the method, and the copy in TCRdb shows in-frame clones only, minus some. The repertoire holds 55,000 to 80,000 clones, with approximately 86% as singletons. Sequences were derived from PBMCs, sampled around atezolizumab (anti-PD-L1) treatment. The receptor set was obtained from a man aged 55-75 years with urothelial cancer.

This clone was seen more than once but under ten times. The CDR3 DNA reads as TGCAGCGTTGCCTGGCTGCACTCCTACAATGAGCAGTTCTTC. It codes for CSVAWLHSYNEQFF. The rearrangement links TRBV29-1 to TRBJ2-1; D is uncertain. Trimming pared 4 bases from V and 0 bases from J, leaving 10 bases between. This CDR3 region has 14 residues. Germline lookup yields CDR1 SQVTM and CDR2 ANQGSEA.

The gene calls are TRBV30 and TRBJ2-3, with TRBD2 identical over 11 bases. This CDR3 comprises 15 residues. Germline loops: CDR1 GTSNPN, CDR2 SVGIG (reference sequence). V lost 5 bases, J lost 6 bases, and 10 bases stayed unmatched. In nucleotides, the CDR3 is TGTGCCTGGTCGAGTCTAGCGGGGGGCCGGGATACGCAGTATTTT. It is translated as CAWSSLAGGRDTQYF.

This sequence joins TRBV7-8 and TRBJ2-1; TRBD2 matches 8 bases. The CDR3 contains 14 residues. With 5 bases clipped from V and 6 bases from J, the junction kept 6 bases outside the gene matches. Per germline, CDR1 SGHVS and CDR2 FQNEAQ. The CDR3 here is CASSLPGGFNEQFF. CDR3 bases: TGTGCCAGCAGCCTACCGGGGGGGTTCAATGAGCAGTTCTTC.

J is TRBJ2-5 and V is TRBV6-5, with D possibly being TRBD2 (6 bases). The germline V gene has CDR1 MNHEY and CDR2 SVGAGI. The V end was cut by 0 bases, the J end by 7 bases, with 15 bases between. This CDR3 has 15 amino acids. The CDR3 is CASSYSSGERGTQYF. CDR3 DNA sequence: TGTGCCAGCAGTTACTCTAGCGGCGAGAGGGGGACCCAGTACTTC.

This chain joins TRBV30 and TRBJ1-3, with D tentatively TRBD1 (5 bases). The CDR3 is 12 amino acids. V gave up 5 bases and J gave up 4 bases, with 9 bases separating them. CDR1 and CDR2 from the germline V gene are GTSNPN and SVGIG (reference sequence). The CDR3 DNA sequence: TGTGCCTGGGGGAGGGACGGAAACACCATATATTTT. Protein sequence: CAWGRDGNTIYF.

The V and J genes are TRBV19 and TRBJ1-1, with D possibly being TRBD1 (5 bases). This CDR3 spans 15 amino acids. V was clipped by 0 bases and J by 3 bases, with 11 bases between them. CDR1 and CDR2 from the germline V gene are LNHDA and SQIVND (reference sequence). In DNA, the CDR3 is TGTGCCAGTAGTATAGAGGACCAGGGTTACACTGAAGCTTTCTTT. Its translation: CASSIEDQGYTEAFF. Using reference TRBV19 and TRBJ1-1 for the parts outside the CDR3, the full variable domain is DGGITQSPKYLFRKEGQNVTLSCEQNLNHDAMYWYRQDPGQGLRLIYYSQIVNDFQKGDIAEGYSVSREKKESFPLTVTSAQKNPTAFYLCASSIEDQGYTEAFFGQGTRLTVV.

The V and J genes are TRBV6-1 and TRBJ2-3; 7 nucleotides match TRBD2. V dropped 3 bases and J dropped 0; count of bases not matched to a gene: 3. The CDR3 runs to 15 residues. The germline CDR1 and CDR2 sequences are MNHNS and SASEGT. CDR3 sequence reads: CASSELRGSTDTQYF. In nucleotides, the CDR3 is TGTGCCAGCAGTGAGTTGCGGGGGAGCACAGATACGCAGTATTTT.

The chain combines TRBV7-3 with TRBJ2-7; tentatively, D is TRBD2 (6 bases). Looked up from germline, CDR1 is SGHTA and CDR2 is FQGTGA. This CDR3 comprises 15 residues. Trimming removed 2 bases at V and 2 bases at J, with 13 bases between. The chain's CDR3 is CASSLGGALTYEQYF. The DNA for the CDR3 is TGTGCCAGCAGCTTAGGAGGGGCTCTGACCTACGAGCAGTACTTC.

V and J are TRBV30 and TRBJ1-1, with D unclear. Trimming stripped 0 bases from V and 6 bases from J, with 11 bases between. CDR3 size: 13 residues. The germline V gene encodes CDR1 GTSNPN and CDR2 SVGIG (reference sequence). CDR3 in amino acids: CAWSVRGGAEAFF. CDR3 in DNA: TGTGCCTGGAGTGTACGAGGTGGAGCTGAAGCTTTCTTT.

V and J are TRBV30 and TRBJ1-5; 7 nucleotides match TRBD1. The V segment lost 3 bases and the J segment 2 bases; nucleotides outside the gene matches: 16. The germline V gene encodes CDR1 GTSNPN and CDR2 SVGIG (reference sequence). CDR3 length: 18 residues. The CDR3 DNA follows: TGTGCCTGGAGCGCCGGACAGGAAGATTCTTGGGGCAATCAGCCCCAGCATTTT. Residues: CAWSAGQEDSWGNQPQHF. Looking up the rest from reference TRBV30 and TRBJ1-5 gives the full variable domain: SQTIHQWPATLVQPVGSPLSLECTVEGTSNPNLYWYRQAAGRGLQLLFYSVGIGQISSEVPQNLSASRPQDRQFILSSKKLLLSDSGFYLCAWSAGQEDSWGNQPQHFGDGTRLSIL.

This sequence joins TRBV28 and TRBJ1-4; possibly TRBD1 for D (5 bases). Per germline, CDR1 MDHEN and CDR2 SYDVKM. V lost 5 bases, J lost 0 bases, and 19 bases lay in between. The CDR3 loop spans 18 amino acids. CDR3 loop: CASSPFGGEFATNEKLFF. The CDR3 DNA sequence: TGTGCCAGCAGTCCTTTTGGGGGGGAGTTTGCAACTAATGAAAAACTGTTTTTT.

J is TRBJ2-7 and V is TRBV7-8; 10 bases fit TRBD1. The germline CDR1 and CDR2 sequences are SGHVS and FQNEAQ. Trimming removed 5 bases from V and 8 bases from J; junction bases left unmatched: 9. This CDR3 region has 14 residues. CDR3 nucleotides: TGTGCCAGCAGCCCAACGAGGACAGGGGGTCAGCAGTACTTC. Its protein product is CASSPTRTGGQQYF.

The chain recombines TRBV9 with TRBJ2-1, with 12 bases lining up with TRBD1. In germline, CDR1 is SGDLS, CDR2 YYNGEE. V trimming: 4 bases; J trimming: 8 bases; junction bases outside the gene matches: 13. CDR3 length: 17 amino acids. The DNA of the CDR3 is TGTGCCAGCAGCCATCCTAAACGGGACAGGGGGCTTGATGAGCAGTTCTTC. The encoded protein is CASSHPKRDRGLDEQFF.

The chain couples TRBV7-8 to TRBJ2-1, with TRBD1 as a possible D gene (6 bases). Trimming shortened V by 4 bases and J by 7 bases, and 14 bases separated the two germline ends. From germline, CDR1 is SGHVS and CDR2 FQNEAQ. The CDR3 runs 14 residues. CDR3 sequence reads: CASSSGQLINEQFF. As DNA, the CDR3 is TGTGCCAGCAGCTCCGGACAGCTTATTAATGAGCAGTTCTTC.

The chain links TRBV5-1 to TRBJ2-2; D remains ambiguous. There are 14 residues in the CDR3. Per the germline V gene, CDR1 is SGHRS and CDR2 is YFSETQ. V shed 4 bases and J shed 4 bases, with 11 bases lying between them. CDR3 sequence reads: CASSPDIPTGELFF. In DNA, the CDR3 is TGCGCCAGCAGCCCCGACATCCCCACCGGGGAGCTGTTTTTT.

The chain couples TRBV4-1 to TRBJ2-7; D might be TRBD1 (6 bases). Trimming cost V 1 base and J 0 bases, with 10 bases left between them. The CDR3 extends over 15 amino acids. The germline V gene has CDR1 MGHRA and CDR2 YSYEKL. The CDR3 is CASSQGSRGSYEQYF. CDR3 coding DNA: TGCGCCAGCAGCCAAGGGTCCAGGGGCTCCTACGAGCAGTACTTC.

The J gene is TRBJ2-1, the V gene TRBV11-2; TRBD2 agrees at 7 bases. CDR1 is SGHAT, CDR2 FQNNGV, per germline. The CDR3 is 16 residues long. Unmatched junction bases numbered 9, after V lost 5 bases and J lost 2 bases. This CDR3 reads CASSRVGGSTYNEQFF. For the CDR3, the DNA is TGTGCCAGCAGCCGCGTGGGGGGGTCCACCTACAATGAGCAGTTCTTC.

The V gene is TRBV4-1, the J gene TRBJ2-7; 11 bases are a match to TRBD1. CDR1 is MGHRA and CDR2 is YSYEKL in the germline V gene. Trimming removed 4 bases from V and 5 bases from J; junction bases left unmatched: 7. This CDR3 is 15 amino acids long. CDR3 in amino acids: CASSLRDRGSHEQYF. The DNA for the CDR3 is TGCGCCAGCAGCCTCCGGGACAGGGGGTCCCACGAGCAGTACTTC.

The rearrangement joins TRBV19 to TRBJ1-2, with a weak D call TRBD1 (5 bases). Germline V CDR1 and CDR2: LNHDA, SQIVND (reference sequence). V was clipped by 5 bases and J by 5 bases, with 15 bases between them. The CDR3 totals 14 residues. The CDR3 loop is CASSYRQKQYGYTF. CDR3 nucleotide sequence: TGTGCCAGTAGTTATCGACAGAAGCAATATGGCTACACCTTC.

The J gene is TRBJ1-1, the V gene TRBV6-5; TRBD1 aligns across 10 bases. CDR1 is MNHEY, CDR2 SVGAGI, per germline. CDR3 length equals 15 residues. The J segment lost 0 bases and the V segment lost 7 bases, leaving 5 bases of the junction unmatched. The CDR3 is CASNDRGPLNTEAFF. For the CDR3, the DNA is TGTGCCAGCAACGACAGGGGGCCTCTGAACACTGAAGCTTTCTTT.

The chain is built from TRBV7-2 and TRBJ2-5; 8 bases agree with TRBD2. CDR3 length: 15 amino acids. Germline loops: CDR1 SGHTA, CDR2 FQGNSA. V lost 1 base and J lost 5; bases outside the gene matches: 6. The CDR3 here is CASSLGRGGYETQYF. CDR3 nucleotides: TGTGCCAGCAGCTTAGGCCGGGGGGGCTACGAGACCCAGTACTTC.

The CDR3 region is CSVRTGINNSPLHF. CDR3 in DNA: TGCAGCGTACGGACAGGGATCAATAATTCACCCCTCCACTTT. The V gene is TRBV29-1, the J gene TRBJ1-6, with 8 bases matching TRBD1. This CDR3 is 14 amino acids long. Germline CDR1 SQVTM, CDR2 ANQGSEA. The V segment lost 6 bases and the J segment 5 bases; nucleotides outside the gene matches: 6.

This chain connects TRBV9 to TRBJ2-1; 10 bases map to TRBD1. Trimming at V came to 0 bases and at J to 12 bases, leaving 6 bases not matched to a gene. The germline V gene has CDR1 SGDLS and CDR2 YYNGEE. The CDR3 loop spans 14 amino acids. This CDR3 reads CASSVATGGAGQFF. The CDR3 DNA sequence: TGTGCCAGCAGCGTAGCGACAGGGGGCGCTGGGCAGTTCTTC.

This clone was counted a single time. This sequence joins TRBV5-6 and TRBJ2-5, with TRBD2 identical over 8 bases. This CDR3 comprises 15 residues. From germline, CDR1 is SGHDT and CDR2 YYEEEE. The junction had 6 bases not matched to a gene; V was cut back by 0 bases and J by 5 bases. CDR3 loop: CASSLAGGAWETQYF. CDR3 coding DNA: TGTGCCAGCAGCTTGGCCGGGGGGGCCTGGGAGACCCAGTACTTC.